This T cell receptor (beta chain) comes out of a study of blood T cell repertoires in COVID-19. Under the authors' procedure: Nucleated cell number was recorded as an estimate derived from reference gene primer amplification. Sequencing was performed with immunoSEQ multiplex PCR; in TCRdb, only in-frame clones are kept and a portion is missing. V, J and clone size were drawn from that table, and D and trimming were deduced from the DNA. The table lists approximately 150,000 clones, around 90% of them singletons. V lost 2 bases and J 6 bases, leaving 20 bases between the germline ends. The CDR3 loop spans 16 amino acids. Per the germline V gene, CDR1 is SGHNT and CDR2 is YYREEE (reference sequence).

This TCR was recovered from a woman aged 50 to 60 with acute or convalescent COVID-19. The chain employs TRBV5-4 and TRBJ1-1; D possibly corresponds to TRBD1 (5 bases). Sequencing was done on a sample of peripheral blood. The CDR3 reads CASSLGVTQRFAEAFF. The DNA for the CDR3 is TGTGCCAGCAGCTTAGGGGTGACCCAGAGGTTCGCTGAAGCTTTCTTT.